This T cell receptor beta chain was recovered during a study of shared clonotypes between healthy human individuals. Overall study: The study enrolled a couple of women and a few men aged 18 to 49. General study results and limits: The authors sampled blood alone, and tissue repertoires likely differ.

Assay: immunoSEQ multiplex PCR; the TCRdb copy retains only in-frame clones and omits some. The data hold fewer than 1.6 million clones, with approximately 98.5% observed a single time. With regard to this clone: Its cognate antigen is unknown.

With 6 bases removed from V and 3 bases from J, the gap between germline ends came to 17 bases. Germline lookup yields CDR1 SGHTA and CDR2 FQGNSA. This CDR3 spans 15 amino acids. The sequence came from a young man in good health. The rearrangement links TRBV7-2 to TRBJ2-5; a possible D gene is TRBD2 (5 bases). Specimen: naive CD4+ T cells sorted from blood. Subset reported: CD45RA+ positively selected. In DNA form, the CDR3 reads TGTGCCAGCAGTCCCGTAGCGCCAAAGAAAGAGACCCAGTACTTC. It codes for CASSPVAPKKETQYF.